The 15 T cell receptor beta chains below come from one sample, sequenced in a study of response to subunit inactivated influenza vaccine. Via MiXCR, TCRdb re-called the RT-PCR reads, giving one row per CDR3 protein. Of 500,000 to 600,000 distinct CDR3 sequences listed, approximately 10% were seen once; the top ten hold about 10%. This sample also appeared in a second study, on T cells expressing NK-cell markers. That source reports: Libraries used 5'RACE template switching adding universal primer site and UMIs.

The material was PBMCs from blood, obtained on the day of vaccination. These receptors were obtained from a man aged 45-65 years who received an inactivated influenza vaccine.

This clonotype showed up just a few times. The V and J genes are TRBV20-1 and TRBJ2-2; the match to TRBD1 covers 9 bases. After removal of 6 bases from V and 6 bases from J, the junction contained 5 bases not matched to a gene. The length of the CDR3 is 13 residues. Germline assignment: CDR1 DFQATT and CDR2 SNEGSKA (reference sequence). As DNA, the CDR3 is TGCAGTGCAGCCGGGACAGGGTCCGGGGAGCTGTTTTTT. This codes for CSAAGTGSGELFF.

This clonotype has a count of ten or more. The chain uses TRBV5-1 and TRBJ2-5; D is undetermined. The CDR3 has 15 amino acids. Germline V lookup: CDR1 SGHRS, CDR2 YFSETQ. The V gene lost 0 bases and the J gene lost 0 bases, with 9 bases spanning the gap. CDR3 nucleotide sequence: TGCGCCAGCAGCTTGGGGTCAATATACCAAGAGACCCAGTACTTC. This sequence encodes CASSLGSIYQETQYF.

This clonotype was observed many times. The CDR3 spells CASSVGSSYGYTF. The CDR3 bases are TGTGCCAGCAGCGTAGGTAGCAGTTATGGCTACACCTTC. V gene TRBV9 combines with J gene TRBJ1-2; no clear D. Germline assignment: CDR1 SGDLS and CDR2 YYNGEE. V was clipped by 0 bases and J by 5 bases, with 8 bases between them. This CDR3 comprises 13 residues.

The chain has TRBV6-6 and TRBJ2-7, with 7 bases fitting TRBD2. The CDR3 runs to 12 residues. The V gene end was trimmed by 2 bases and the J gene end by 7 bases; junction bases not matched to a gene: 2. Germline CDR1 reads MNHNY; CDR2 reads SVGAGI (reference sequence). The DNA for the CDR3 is TGTGCCAGCAGTTACAGGGAGGGAGAGCAGTACTTC. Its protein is CASSYREGEQYF.

This CDR3 reads CASSHVRDTYEQYF. CDR3 nucleotide sequence: TGTGCCAGCAGTCATGTCCGAGACACTTACGAGCAGTACTTC. V is TRBV5-5 and J is TRBJ2-7, with D unclear. Trimming stripped 5 bases from V and 4 bases from J, with 16 bases between. Germline V CDR1 and CDR2: SGHKS, YYEKEE (reference sequence). The CDR3 runs to 14 residues. Full variable domain (remainder filled in from reference TRBV5-5 and TRBJ2-7): DAGVTQSPTHLIKTRGQQVTLRCSPISGHKSVSWYQQVLGQGPQFIFQYYEKEERGRGNFPDRFSARQFPNYSSELNVNALLLGDSALYLCASSHVRDTYEQYFGPGTRLTVT.

CDR3 loop: CASSLPTYNEQFF. The CDR3 coding sequence is TGCGCCAGCAGCCTTCCTACGTACAATGAGCAGTTCTTC. This chain joins TRBV4-1 and TRBJ2-1, with unresolved D. This CDR3 region has 13 residues. V was pared by 4 bases and J by 4 bases, with 8 bases between. From germline, CDR1 is MGHRA and CDR2 YSYEKL.

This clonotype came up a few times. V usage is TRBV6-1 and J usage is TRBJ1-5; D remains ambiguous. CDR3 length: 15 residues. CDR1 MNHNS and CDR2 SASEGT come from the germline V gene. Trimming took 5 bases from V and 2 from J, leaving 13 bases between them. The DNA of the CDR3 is TGTGCCAGCAGTCATTCCCTTTCGGGCAATCAGCCCCAGCATTTT. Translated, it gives CASSHSLSGNQPQHF.

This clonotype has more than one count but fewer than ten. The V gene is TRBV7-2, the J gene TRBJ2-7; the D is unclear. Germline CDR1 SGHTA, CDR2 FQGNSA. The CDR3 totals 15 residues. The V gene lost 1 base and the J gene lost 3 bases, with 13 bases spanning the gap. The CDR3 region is CASSLDLALGYEQYF. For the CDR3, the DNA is TGTGCCAGCAGCTTAGACCTCGCGTTAGGCTACGAGCAGTACTTC.

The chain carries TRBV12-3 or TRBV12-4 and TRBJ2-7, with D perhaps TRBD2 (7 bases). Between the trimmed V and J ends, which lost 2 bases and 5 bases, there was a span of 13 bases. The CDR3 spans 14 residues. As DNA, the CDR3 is TGTGCCAGCAGTTTATCGGGGGGCGCGGACGAGCAGTACTTC. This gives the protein CASSLSGGADEQYF.

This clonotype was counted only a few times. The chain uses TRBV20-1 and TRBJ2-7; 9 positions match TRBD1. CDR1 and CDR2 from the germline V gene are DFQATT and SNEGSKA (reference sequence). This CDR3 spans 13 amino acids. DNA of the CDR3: TGCAGAGTAACCGGGACAGGGAGCAACGAGCAGTACTTC. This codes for CRVTGTGSNEQYF.

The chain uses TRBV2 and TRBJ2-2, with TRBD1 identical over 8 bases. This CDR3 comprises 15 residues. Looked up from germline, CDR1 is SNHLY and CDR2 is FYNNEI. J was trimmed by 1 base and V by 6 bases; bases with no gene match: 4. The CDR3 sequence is CASRQGAGNTGELFF. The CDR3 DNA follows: TGTGCCAGCAGGCAGGGGGCGGGGAACACCGGGGAGCTGTTTTTT.

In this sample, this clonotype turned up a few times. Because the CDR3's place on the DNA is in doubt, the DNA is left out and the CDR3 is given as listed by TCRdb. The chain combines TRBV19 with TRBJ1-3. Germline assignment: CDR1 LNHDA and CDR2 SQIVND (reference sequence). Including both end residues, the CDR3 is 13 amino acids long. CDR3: CAVRRASGNTIYF.

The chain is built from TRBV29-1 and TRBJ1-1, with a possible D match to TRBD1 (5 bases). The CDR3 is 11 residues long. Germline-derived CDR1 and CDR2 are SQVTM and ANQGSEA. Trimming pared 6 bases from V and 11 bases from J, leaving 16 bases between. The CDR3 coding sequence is TGCAGCGTCGGGACGGAAGTTGGGGCTTTCTTT. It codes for CSVGTEVGAFF.

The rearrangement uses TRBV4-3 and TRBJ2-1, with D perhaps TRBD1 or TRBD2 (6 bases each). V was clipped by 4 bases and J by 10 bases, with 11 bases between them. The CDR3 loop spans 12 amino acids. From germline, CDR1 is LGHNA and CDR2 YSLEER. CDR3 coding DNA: TGCGCCAGCAGCCGGGAAGGGGGGGAGCAGTTCTTC. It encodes CASSREGGEQFF.

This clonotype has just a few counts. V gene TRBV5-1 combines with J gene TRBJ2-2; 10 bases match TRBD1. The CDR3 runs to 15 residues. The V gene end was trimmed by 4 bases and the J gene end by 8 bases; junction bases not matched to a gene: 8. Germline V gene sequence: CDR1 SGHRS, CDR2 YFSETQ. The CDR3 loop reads CASSPGTGASGELFF. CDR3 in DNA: TGCGCCAGCAGCCCCGGGACAGGGGCGTCGGGGGAGCTGTTTTTT.